This T cell receptor beta chain was captured in a study of control samples from healthy donors and cancer patients. TCRdb's copy holds only in-frame clones and misses some; the assay was immunoSEQ multiplex PCR. The repertoire holds 90,000 to 150,000 clones, with roughly 90% as singletons. Trimming took 2 bases from V and 8 from J; bases not matched to a gene: 10. The length of the CDR3 is 16 residues. Germline CDR1 MNHEY, CDR2 SMNVEV (reference sequence). Sequenced: blood. The chain carries TRBV27 and TRBJ1-4, with 8 nucleotides matching TRBD1. This sequence originates from a woman between 18 and 29 years old in good health. The CDR3 DNA reads as TGTGCCAGCAGTTTAATCCCCGGACAGGGAGAGGAAAAACTGTTTTTT. Its protein is CASSLIPGQGEEKLFF. The full variable domain, completed using reference TRBV27 and TRBJ1-4, is EAQVTQNPRYLITVTGKKLTVTCSQNMNHEYMSWYRQDPGLGLRQIYYSMNVEVTDKGDVPEGYKVSRKEKRNFPLILESPSPNQTSLYFCASSLIPGQGEEKLFFGSGTQLSVL.